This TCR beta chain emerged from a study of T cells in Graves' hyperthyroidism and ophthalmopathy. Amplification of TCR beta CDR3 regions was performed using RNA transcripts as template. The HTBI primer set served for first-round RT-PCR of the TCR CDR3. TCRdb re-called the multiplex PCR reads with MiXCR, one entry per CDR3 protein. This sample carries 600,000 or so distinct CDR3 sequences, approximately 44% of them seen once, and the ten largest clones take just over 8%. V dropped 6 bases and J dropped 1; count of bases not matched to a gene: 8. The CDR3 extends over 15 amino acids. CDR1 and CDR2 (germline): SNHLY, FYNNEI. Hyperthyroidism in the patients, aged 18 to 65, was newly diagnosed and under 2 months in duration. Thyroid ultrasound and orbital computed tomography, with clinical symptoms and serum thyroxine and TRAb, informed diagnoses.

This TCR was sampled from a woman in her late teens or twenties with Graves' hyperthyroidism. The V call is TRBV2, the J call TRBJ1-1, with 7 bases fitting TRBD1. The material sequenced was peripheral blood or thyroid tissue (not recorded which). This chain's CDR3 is CASSEPGQTNTEAFF. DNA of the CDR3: TGTGCCAGCAGCGAACCGGGACAGACGAACACTGAAGCTTTCTTT.